Sequencing of this TCR beta chain was carried out in a study of cytomegalovirus exposure and HLA in healthy donors. Primers included in the PCR were 60 Vbeta and 13 Jbeta primers. Measured with immunoSEQ multiplex PCR; TCRdb has only the in-frame clones, and not every one. Counted here are about 110,000 clones, 65% to 85% occurring once; the ten biggest clones make up approximately 6.1%. This CDR3 spans 14 amino acids. Trimming cost V 3 bases and J 3 bases; bases outside gene matches: 6. Per the germline V gene, CDR1 is SGDLS and CDR2 is YYNGEE. Note on this clone: Antigen: not known.

Broader study findings: A few of the chains that were CMV-associated were confirmed in vitro to be specific for CMV antigens.

The V call is TRBV9, the J call TRBJ2-7; 7 positions match TRBD2. The sequenced sample was PBMCs. This TCR derives from a man between 18 and 29 years old in good health and CMV-seronegative. This chain's CDR3 is CASSAGGTNYEQYF. The CDR3, as DNA: TGTGCCAGCAGCGCCGGCGGGACTAACTACGAGCAGTACTTC.